This is a list of T cell receptor beta chains from one sample in a study of cytomegalovirus exposure and HLA in healthy donors. TCRdb keeps only in-frame clones here, not all; method: immunoSEQ multiplex PCR. The profile shows approximately 180,000 clones, around 82% of them singletons. Source material: PBMCs. The receptors were sampled from a young man in good health and CMV-seronegative. Each CDR3 is given with its conserved first and last residue. A D gene is named only where the DNA matches it firmly. Size is stated for part of the rows, as once, few or many counts, or as a class when the clone is expanded.

v_call: TRBV2; j_call: TRBJ1-5; d_call: TRBD1; clone_size: -; cdr3_aa: CASSRDRGLNQPQHF; cdr3_nt: TGTGCCAGCAGTCGGGACAGGGGGCTAAATCAGCCCCAGCATTTT
v_call: TRBV5-1; j_call: TRBJ2-5; d_call: -; clone_size: once; cdr3_aa: CASSLGQGQETQYF; cdr3_nt: TGCGCCAGCAGCTTGGGGCAGGGACAAGAGACCCAGTACTTC
v_call: TRBV9; j_call: TRBJ1-1; d_call: -; clone_size: few; cdr3_aa: CASSDSLDSENMNTEAFF; cdr3_nt: TGTGCCAGCAGCGACTCTTTGGACAGCGAAAACATGAACACTGAAGCTTTCTTT
v_call: TRBV7-9; j_call: TRBJ2-3; d_call: TRBD2; clone_size: -; cdr3_aa: CASSLAGTSGLRVNTQYF; cdr3_nt: TGTGCCAGCAGCTTAGCGGGGACTAGCGGTCTCCGAGTGAATACGCAGTATTTT
v_call: TRBV6-6; j_call: TRBJ2-7; d_call: -; clone_size: -; cdr3_aa: CASTPPLGQGGSEQYF; cdr3_nt: TGTGCCAGCACCCCCCCGCTGGGGCAGGGAGGTTCCGAGCAGTACTTC
v_call: TRBV27; j_call: TRBJ2-7; d_call: TRBD1; clone_size: -; cdr3_aa: CASIGQGYEQYF; cdr3_nt: TGTGCCAGCATCGGACAGGGCTACGAGCAGTACTTC
v_call: TRBV5-1; j_call: TRBJ1-5; d_call: -; clone_size: -; cdr3_aa: CASSNGDSNQPQHF; cdr3_nt: TGCGCCAGCAGCAATGGAGATAGCAATCAGCCCCAGCATTTT
v_call: TRBV30; j_call: TRBJ2-7; d_call: -; clone_size: -; cdr3_aa: CAYGLSYEQYF; cdr3_nt: TGTGCCTATGGACTCTCCTACGAGCAGTACTTC
v_call: TRBV12-5; j_call: TRBJ2-1; d_call: -; clone_size: -; cdr3_aa: CASGYGGNEQFF; cdr3_nt: TGTGCTAGTGGGTACGGAGGGAATGAGCAGTTCTTC
v_call: TRBV20-1; j_call: TRBJ2-5; d_call: -; clone_size: -; cdr3_aa: CSVGGGREQYF; cdr3_nt: TGCAGTGTCGGAGGGGGCAGGGAGCAGTACTTC
v_call: TRBV7-2; j_call: TRBJ2-3; d_call: TRBD2; clone_size: few; cdr3_aa: CASSSSSGAGGDTQYF; cdr3_nt: TGTGCCAGCAGCTCCTCTAGCGGGGCGGGGGGAGATACGCAGTATTTT
v_call: TRBV28; j_call: TRBJ2-7; d_call: -; clone_size: -; cdr3_aa: CASSSDRNYEQYF; cdr3_nt: TGTGCCAGCAGTAGCGACAGGAACTACGAGCAGTACTTC
v_call: TRBV7-8; j_call: TRBJ2-3; d_call: -; clone_size: -; cdr3_aa: CASSLDMTVWTNTQYF; cdr3_nt: TGTGCCAGCAGCTTAGACATGACAGTATGGACTAATACGCAGTATTTT
v_call: TRBV5-1; j_call: TRBJ2-6; d_call: TRBD1; clone_size: -; cdr3_aa: CASSPGQGVSGANVLTF; cdr3_nt: TGCGCCAGCAGCCCGGGACAGGGGGTCTCTGGGGCCAACGTCCTGACTTTC
v_call: TRBV27; j_call: TRBJ2-1; d_call: TRBD2; clone_size: -; cdr3_aa: CASRPGTSGSGDYNEQFF; cdr3_nt: TGTGCCAGCCGCCCTGGGACTAGCGGGAGTGGGGATTACAATGAGCAGTTCTTC
v_call: TRBV10-3; j_call: TRBJ2-2; d_call: -; clone_size: -; cdr3_aa: CAISVGTGELFF; cdr3_nt: TGTGCCATCAGTGTCGGGACCGGGGAGCTGTTTTTT
v_call: TRBV19; j_call: TRBJ1-3; d_call: -; clone_size: -; cdr3_aa: CASSIGTGNTIYF; cdr3_nt: TGTGCCAGTAGTATCGGGACAGGAAACACCATATATTTT
v_call: TRBV27; j_call: TRBJ2-1; d_call: TRBD1; clone_size: -; cdr3_aa: CASRRTGGRDEQFF; cdr3_nt: TGTGCCAGCAGGAGGACAGGGGGCAGGGATGAGCAGTTCTTC
v_call: TRBV7-7; j_call: TRBJ2-2; d_call: TRBD1; clone_size: -; cdr3_aa: CASSLAGTGIPGELFF; cdr3_nt: TGTGCTAGCAGCTTAGCAGGGACAGGGATTCCCGGGGAGCTGTTTTTT
v_call: TRBV2; j_call: TRBJ1-6; d_call: -; clone_size: -; cdr3_aa: CASRLDRLSPLHF; cdr3_nt: TGTGCCAGCAGATTAGACAGGCTTTCACCCCTCCACTTT
v_call: TRBV7-2; j_call: TRBJ2-7; d_call: -; clone_size: -; cdr3_aa: CASSLAGPWAGRAYEQYF; cdr3_nt: TGTGCCAGCAGCTTAGCGGGACCGTGGGCGGGAAGGGCCTACGAGCAGTACTTC
v_call: TRBV19; j_call: TRBJ2-7; d_call: TRBD1; clone_size: -; cdr3_aa: CAKPTGGTDEQYF; cdr3_nt: TGTGCCAAGCCCACAGGGGGCACGGACGAGCAGTACTTC
v_call: TRBV27; j_call: TRBJ2-7; d_call: TRBD2; clone_size: few; cdr3_aa: CASSFGTSGAYEQYF; cdr3_nt: TGTGCCAGCAGTTTCGGGACTAGCGGGGCCTACGAGCAGTACTTC
v_call: TRBV4-3; j_call: TRBJ1-6; d_call: TRBD1; clone_size: once; cdr3_aa: CASSPDSGTASSYNSPLHF; cdr3_nt: TGCGCCAGCAGCCCAGACTCCGGGACAGCAAGCTCCTATAATTCACCCCTCCACTTT
v_call: TRBV7-3; j_call: TRBJ2-1; d_call: TRBD2; clone_size: -; cdr3_aa: CASSLRSGGTYNEQFF; cdr3_nt: TGTGCCAGCAGCCTAAGATCGGGAGGGACCTACAATGAGCAGTTCTTC
v_call: TRBV10-2; j_call: TRBJ2-7; d_call: TRBD1; clone_size: once; cdr3_aa: CASRGRQGVYEQYF; cdr3_nt: TGCGCCAGCAGGGGGAGACAGGGGGTCTACGAGCAGTACTTC
v_call: TRBV2; j_call: TRBJ2-3; d_call: -; clone_size: -; cdr3_aa: CASSRGTDTQYF; cdr3_nt: TGTGCCAGCAGCCGAGGCACAGATACGCAGTATTTT
v_call: TRBV18; j_call: TRBJ2-5; d_call: -; clone_size: once; cdr3_aa: CASSPERRGLTQYF; cdr3_nt: TGTGCCAGCTCACCGGAACGGCGGGGCCTGACCCAGTACTTC
v_call: TRBV5-5; j_call: TRBJ2-5; d_call: TRBD2; clone_size: once; cdr3_aa: CASSFSSGYQETQYF; cdr3_nt: TGTGCCAGCAGCTTTAGTAGCGGGTACCAAGAGACCCAGTACTTC
v_call: TRBV7-6; j_call: TRBJ1-6; d_call: -; clone_size: -; cdr3_aa: CASSFRSRDYNNSPLHF; cdr3_nt: TGTGCCAGCAGCTTTCGATCCCGGGACTATAATAATTCACCCCTCCACTTT
v_call: TRBV7-9; j_call: TRBJ2-5; d_call: TRBD2; clone_size: -; cdr3_aa: CASSLTRGTSGETQYF; cdr3_nt: TGTGCCAGCAGCTTAACCAGAGGGACTAGCGGGGAGACCCAGTACTTC
v_call: TRBV7-3; j_call: TRBJ2-3; d_call: TRBD2; clone_size: -; cdr3_aa: CASNRGGGHTDTQYF; cdr3_nt: TGTGCCAGCAACCGGGGGGGAGGTCACACAGATACGCAGTATTTT
v_call: TRBV5-6; j_call: TRBJ2-7; d_call: -; clone_size: -; cdr3_aa: CASSSIAYEQYF; cdr3_nt: TGTGCCAGCAGCTCGATAGCCTACGAGCAGTACTTC
v_call: TRBV6-5; j_call: TRBJ2-7; d_call: TRBD1; clone_size: -; cdr3_aa: CASRYGQESSYEQYF; cdr3_nt: TGTGCCAGCAGGTACGGACAGGAAAGCTCCTACGAGCAGTACTTC
v_call: TRBV5-1; j_call: TRBJ1-2; d_call: -; clone_size: -; cdr3_aa: CASSTIQGNYGYTF; cdr3_nt: TGCGCCAGCAGCACTATCCAGGGGAACTATGGCTACACCTTC
v_call: TRBV4-3; j_call: TRBJ2-7; d_call: -; clone_size: once; cdr3_aa: CASSIQLEGEQYF; cdr3_nt: TGCGCCAGCAGCATACAACTTGAGGGCGAGCAGTACTTC
v_call: TRBV7-9; j_call: TRBJ2-1; d_call: TRBD2; clone_size: -; cdr3_aa: CASRLTSGSSYNEQFF; cdr3_nt: TGTGCCAGCAGGCTCACTAGCGGCAGCTCCTACAATGAGCAGTTCTTC
v_call: TRBV5-1; j_call: TRBJ2-7; d_call: TRBD1; clone_size: -; cdr3_aa: CASSWGTGGDEQYF; cdr3_nt: TGCGCCAGCAGCTGGGGGACAGGGGGGGACGAGCAGTACTTC
v_call: TRBV10-3; j_call: TRBJ1-1; d_call: TRBD1; clone_size: -; cdr3_aa: CAISEPGQGTTEAFF; cdr3_nt: TGTGCCATCAGTGAACCGGGACAGGGTACGACTGAAGCTTTCTTT
v_call: TRBV10-3; j_call: TRBJ1-2; d_call: -; clone_size: -; cdr3_aa: CAISEQGYGYTF; cdr3_nt: TGTGCCATCAGTGAACAGGGTTATGGCTACACCTTC
v_call: TRBV7-8; j_call: TRBJ1-4; d_call: TRBD1; clone_size: -; cdr3_aa: CASSFDRVTNEKLFF; cdr3_nt: TGTGCCAGCAGCTTCGACAGGGTCACTAATGAAAAACTGTTTTTT
v_call: TRBV5-4; j_call: TRBJ2-5; d_call: TRBD2; clone_size: -; cdr3_aa: CASSSGTSGRGASETQYF; cdr3_nt: TGTGCCAGCAGTTCCGGGACTAGCGGGAGGGGGGCGTCAGAGACCCAGTACTTC
v_call: TRBV23-1; j_call: TRBJ1-3; d_call: TRBD1; clone_size: -; cdr3_aa: CASSQSEGTDKLSGNTIYF; cdr3_nt: TGCGCCAGCAGTCAATCGGAGGGGACAGATAAACTCTCTGGAAACACCATATATTTT
v_call: TRBV6-1; j_call: TRBJ2-1; d_call: -; clone_size: -; cdr3_aa: CASSRRRRPQFF; cdr3_nt: TGTGCCAGCAGTCGAAGACGGAGGCCACAGTTCTTC
v_call: TRBV12-5; j_call: TRBJ2-1; d_call: TRBD2; clone_size: -; cdr3_aa: CASGLTSGSWDEQFF; cdr3_nt: TGTGCTAGTGGTTTAACTAGCGGGAGCTGGGATGAGCAGTTCTTC
v_call: TRBV6-5; j_call: TRBJ1-1; d_call: -; clone_size: few; cdr3_aa: CASWRASAVGTEAFF; cdr3_nt: TGTGCCAGCTGGCGGGCCAGCGCGGTTGGGACTGAAGCTTTCTTT
v_call: TRBV6-4; j_call: TRBJ2-3; d_call: -; clone_size: -; cdr3_aa: CASKLEGTDTQYF; cdr3_nt: TGTGCCAGCAAGCTGGAGGGCACAGATACGCAGTATTTT
v_call: TRBV19; j_call: TRBJ2-6; d_call: -; clone_size: -; cdr3_aa: CASTPRAGLSAANVLTF; cdr3_nt: TGTGCCAGTACCCCAAGGGCGGGCCTCTCTGCGGCCAACGTCCTGACTTTC
v_call: TRBV11-2; j_call: TRBJ2-2; d_call: -; clone_size: -; cdr3_aa: CASSPDRGGELFF; cdr3_nt: TGTGCCAGCAGCCCAGATAGGGGCGGGGAGCTGTTTTTT
v_call: TRBV7-2; j_call: TRBJ2-7; d_call: TRBD1; clone_size: -; cdr3_aa: CASSLAGTGDEQYF; cdr3_nt: TGTGCCAGCAGCTTAGCCGGGACAGGGGACGAGCAGTACTTC
v_call: TRBV21-1; j_call: TRBJ2-1; d_call: -; clone_size: -; cdr3_aa: CASGWHRRSNEQFF; cdr3_nt: TGTGCCAGCGGCTGGCACAGAAGGTCAAATGAGCAGTTCTTC
v_call: TRBV13; j_call: TRBJ2-7; d_call: -; clone_size: -; cdr3_aa: CASSLGRGVEQYF; cdr3_nt: TGTGCCAGCAGCTTAGGCCGCGGGGTCGAGCAGTACTTC
v_call: TRBV7-2; j_call: TRBJ2-5; d_call: -; clone_size: once; cdr3_aa: CASSLNRQAGETQYF; cdr3_nt: TGTGCCAGCAGCTTAAATCGACAGGCCGGGGAGACCCAGTACTTC
v_call: TRBV5-1; j_call: TRBJ2-3; d_call: -; clone_size: -; cdr3_aa: CASSLGSFGTDTQYF; cdr3_nt: TGCGCCAGCAGCTTGGGGAGTTTCGGCACAGATACGCAGTATTTT
v_call: TRBV6-6; j_call: TRBJ2-7; d_call: -; clone_size: -; cdr3_aa: CASIDRKYEQYF; cdr3_nt: TGTGCCAGCATCGACAGGAAATACGAGCAGTACTTC
v_call: TRBV6-1; j_call: TRBJ1-2; d_call: TRBD1; clone_size: -; cdr3_aa: CASSEAGQANYGYTF; cdr3_nt: TGTGCCAGCAGTGAAGCAGGACAGGCTAACTATGGCTACACCTTC
v_call: TRBV4-1; j_call: TRBJ2-1; d_call: TRBD2; clone_size: -; cdr3_aa: CASSLIAGGSFNEQFF; cdr3_nt: TGCGCCAGCAGCCTAATAGCGGGCGGGAGCTTCAATGAGCAGTTCTTC
v_call: TRBV7-2; j_call: TRBJ2-1; d_call: -; clone_size: few; cdr3_aa: CASSSPWGLTLNYNEQFF; cdr3_nt: TGTGCCAGCAGCTCCCCTTGGGGGCTCACCCTCAACTACAATGAGCAGTTCTTC